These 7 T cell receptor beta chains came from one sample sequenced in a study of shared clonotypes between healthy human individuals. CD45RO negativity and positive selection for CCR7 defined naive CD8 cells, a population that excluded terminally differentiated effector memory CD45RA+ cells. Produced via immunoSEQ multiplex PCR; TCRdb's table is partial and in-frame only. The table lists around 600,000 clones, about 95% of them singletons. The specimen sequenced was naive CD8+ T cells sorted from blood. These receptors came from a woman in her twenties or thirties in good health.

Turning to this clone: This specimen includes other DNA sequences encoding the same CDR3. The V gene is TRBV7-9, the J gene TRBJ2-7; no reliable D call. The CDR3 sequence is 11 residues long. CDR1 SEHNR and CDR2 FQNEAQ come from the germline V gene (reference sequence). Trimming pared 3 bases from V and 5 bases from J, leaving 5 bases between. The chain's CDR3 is CASSFSHEQYF. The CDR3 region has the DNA TGTGCCAGCAGCTTTTCTCACGAGCAGTACTTC.

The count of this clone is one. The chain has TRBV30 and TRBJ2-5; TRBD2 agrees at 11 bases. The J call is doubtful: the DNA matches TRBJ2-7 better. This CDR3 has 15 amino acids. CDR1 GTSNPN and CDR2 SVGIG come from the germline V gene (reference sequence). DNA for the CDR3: TGTGCCTGGAGTGCGGGACTAGCGGTATCCTACGAGCAGTACTTC. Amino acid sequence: CAWSAGLAVSYEQYF.

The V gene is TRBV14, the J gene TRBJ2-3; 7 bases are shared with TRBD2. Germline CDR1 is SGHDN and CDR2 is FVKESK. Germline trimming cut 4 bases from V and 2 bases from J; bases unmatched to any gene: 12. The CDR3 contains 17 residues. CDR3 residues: CASSPAHSGILTDTQYF. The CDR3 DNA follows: TGTGCCAGCAGCCCCGCCCACAGCGGGATACTCACAGATACGCAGTATTTT.

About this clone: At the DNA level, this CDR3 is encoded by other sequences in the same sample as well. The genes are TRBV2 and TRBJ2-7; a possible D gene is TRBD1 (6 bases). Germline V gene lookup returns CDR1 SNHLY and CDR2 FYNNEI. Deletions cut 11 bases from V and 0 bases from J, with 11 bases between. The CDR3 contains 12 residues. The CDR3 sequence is CAGGQSSYEQYF. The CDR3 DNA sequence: TGTGCCGGAGGACAGAGCTCCTACGAGCAGTACTTC.

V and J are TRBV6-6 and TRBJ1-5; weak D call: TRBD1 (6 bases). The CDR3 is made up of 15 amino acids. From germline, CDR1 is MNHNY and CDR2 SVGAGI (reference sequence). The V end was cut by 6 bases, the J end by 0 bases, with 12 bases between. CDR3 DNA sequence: TGTGCCAGCAGGGGGAGACAGGATAGCAATCAGCCCCAGCATTTT. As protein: CASRGRQDSNQPQHF.

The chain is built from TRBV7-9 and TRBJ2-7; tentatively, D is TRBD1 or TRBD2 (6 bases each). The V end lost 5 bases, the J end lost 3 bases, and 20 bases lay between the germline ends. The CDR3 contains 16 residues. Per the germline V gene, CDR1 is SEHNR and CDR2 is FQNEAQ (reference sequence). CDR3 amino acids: CASSHQNGGGFYEQYF. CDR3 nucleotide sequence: TGTGCCAGCAGCCATCAAAATGGAGGGGGGTTCTACGAGCAGTACTTC.

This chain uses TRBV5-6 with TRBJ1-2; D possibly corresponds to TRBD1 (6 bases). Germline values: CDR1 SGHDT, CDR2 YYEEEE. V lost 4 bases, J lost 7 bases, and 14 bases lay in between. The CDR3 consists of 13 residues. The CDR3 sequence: CASSPQGLSGYTF. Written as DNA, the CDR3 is TGTGCCAGCAGCCCGCAGGGGTTGAGTGGCTACACCTTC.